These 11 T cell receptor beta chains were all obtained from the same sample, sequenced in a study of identical twins. TCRdb used MiXCR to reprocess the 5' RACE reads, holding one entry per CDR3 protein. Among hundreds of thousands of distinct CDR3 sequences listed, approximately 13% were seen once. These data also featured in a second study, about yellow fever vaccine responses in identical twins.

Sequencing was done on a sample of CD8+ T cells sorted from blood. The receptors originated from a young woman in good health.

This clonotype has just a few counts. V and J are TRBV7-8 and TRBJ1-5, with D perhaps TRBD1 (5 bases). The length of the CDR3 is 15 residues. The ends were cut back, 4 bases at V and 0 bases at J, with 10 bases in the middle. Germline assignment: CDR1 SGHVS and CDR2 FQNEAQ. CDR3 coding DNA: TGTGCCAGCAGCTCCGGGGGGTATAGCAATCAGCCCCAGCATTTT. As protein: CASSSGGYSNQPQHF.

This clonotype appeared many times. DNA for the CDR3: TGCAGTGCTAGAGAATATTACAATGAGCAGTTCTTC. It translates to CSAREYYNEQFF. The chain links TRBV20-1 to TRBJ2-1; no clear D gene. The V end was cut by 0 bases, the J end by 4 bases, with 4 bases between. The germline V gene encodes CDR1 DFQATT and CDR2 SNEGSKA (reference sequence). CDR3 length equals 12 residues.

The chain carries TRBV29-1 and TRBJ2-2; D not resolved. Germline V CDR1 and CDR2: SQVTM, ANQGSEA. V lost 2 bases, J lost 0 bases, and 4 bases lay in between. The CDR3 length is 13 residues. CDR3 sequence reads: CSVESANTGELFF. Here the CDR3 DNA reads TGCAGCGTTGAAAGCGCGAACACCGGGGAGCTGTTTTTT.

The V call is TRBV27, the J call TRBJ2-7; 13 bases map to TRBD2. The CDR3 sequence is 15 residues long. J lost 4 bases, V lost 5 bases, and 5 bases had no gene match. Per germline, CDR1 MNHEY and CDR2 SMNVEV (reference sequence). DNA of the CDR3: TGTGCCAGCAGTCAGGGACTAGCGGGAATATACGAGCAGTACTTC. It specifies CASSQGLAGIYEQYF.

This clonotype has more than one count but fewer than ten. This chain connects TRBV20-1 to TRBJ2-5; 16 bases align to TRBD2. With 6 bases clipped from V and 1 base from J, the junction kept 8 bases outside the gene matches. Germline CDR1 is DFQATT and CDR2 is SNEGSKA (reference sequence). This CDR3 is built from 17 residues. CDR3 amino acids: CSAKPGLAGGPQETQYF. CDR3 in DNA: TGCAGTGCCAAACCGGGACTAGCGGGGGGGCCCCAAGAGACCCAGTACTTC.

With regard to this clonotype: This may be a read error, as it is one base from a much larger clone. V is TRBV12-3 or TRBV12-4 and J is TRBJ2-1; the D is unclear. The CDR3 runs 16 residues. Trimming removed 6 bases from V and 4 bases from J, with 19 bases in between. CDR3 region: CASSVNTIADYNEQFF. DNA of the CDR3: TGTGCCAGCAGCGTAAATACGATCGCAGATTACAATGAGCAGTTCTTC.

This clonotype showed up just a few times. The chain couples TRBV25-1 to TRBJ2-2; tentatively, D is TRBD2 (5 bases). V lost 1 base, J lost 3 bases, and 9 bases lay in between. The length of the CDR3 is 15 residues. In germline, CDR1 is MGHDK, CDR2 SYGVNS. The CDR3 sequence is CASSESGEYTGELFF. The CDR3 nucleotides are TGTGCCAGCAGTGAATCCGGGGAGTACACCGGGGAGCTGTTTTTT.

The CDR3 loop reads CASSLIGTNYGYTF. The CDR3, as DNA: TGTGCCAGCAGTTTAATCGGTACTAACTATGGCTACACCTTC. The genes are TRBV12-3 or TRBV12-4 and TRBJ1-2, with unresolved D. The CDR3 has 14 amino acids. Trimming pared 2 bases from V and 0 bases from J, leaving 7 bases between.

In the case of this clonotype: The junction shows a germline mismatch at one end, possibly a read error. V usage is TRBV4-1 and J usage is TRBJ1-2; possibly TRBD1 for D (6 bases). This CDR3 comprises 14 residues. In germline, CDR1 is MGHRA, CDR2 YSYEKL. Here the CDR3 reads CASNQPGHNYGYTF. The CDR3 DNA reads TGCGCCAGCAACCAACCGGGACACAACTATGGCTACACCTTC.

This clonotype was observed a few times. The CDR3 DNA is TGTGCCAGCAGCATAGGGCGGACAGGAGGGGACCCCTACGAGCAGTACGTC. As protein: CASSIGRTGGDPYEQYV. The V gene is TRBV13, the J gene TRBJ2-7; D is possibly TRBD1 (7 bases). Germline CDR1 is PRHDT and CDR2 is FYEKMQ (reference sequence). The CDR3 runs to 17 residues.

The chain uses TRBV6-5 and TRBJ2-3; D may correspond to TRBD1 or TRBD2 (5 bases each). The CDR3 is 16 amino acids. In germline, CDR1 is MNHEY, CDR2 SVGAGI. The V gene lost 5 bases and the J gene lost 4 bases, with 19 bases spanning the gap. CDR3 amino acids: CASSHRDPQSPDTQYF. The CDR3 coding sequence is TGTGCCAGCAGTCACCGGGACCCCCAAAGCCCAGATACGCAGTATTTT.